This paragraph covers one T cell receptor (beta chain) sequence. TCRdb keeps only in-frame clones here, not all; method: immunoSEQ multiplex PCR. The repertoire holds 450,000 to 500,000 clones, roughly nine tenths seen once, with 0.65% to 0.9% in the top ten. The study recruited people aged about 18 to 95 years across under 25 US areas. This entry belongs to a study of blood T cell repertoires in COVID-19. Study-level background: The samples span acute and convalescent COVID-19 from the United States, Italy and Spain.

Per the germline V gene, CDR1 is MGHRA and CDR2 is YSYEKL. This CDR3 spans 15 amino acids. V lost 1 base and J lost 4, with 13 bases in between. The sample consisted of PBMCs or T cells enriched from blood (not recorded which). This chain uses TRBV4-1 with TRBJ1-2; tentatively, D is TRBD1 (6 bases). The sequence came from a woman between 18 and 29 years old who had recovered from COVID-19. This CDR3 reads CASSQVAGDGYGYTF. For the CDR3, the DNA is TGCGCCAGCAGCCAAGTGGCAGGGGATGGCTATGGCTACACCTTC.